This TCR beta chain was recorded in a study of a mutant IDH1 vaccine in newly diagnosed glioma. Study in general: Among treated patients, 62.5% were male and approximately 40% female, and mean age was roughly 40 years. Patients arrived already treated with radiotherapy, temozolomide, or both, most having had both. Whole-study findings and limits: Among patients, nearly 95% showed immune responses induced by the vaccine.

On this clone: Its antigen is still unknown.

Sample time point: baseline, week 1 (first vaccination visit). Treatment denoted: pre-vaccination baseline after standard-of-care therapy. Astrocytomas found in donors were new, WHO grade 3 or 4, IDH1-mutant and ATRX-lost. Germline CDR1 SNHLY, CDR2 FYNNEI. The CDR3 covers 15 residues. Trimming took off 1 base at V and 8 bases at J, with 18 bases between the two ends. TCRdb's copy holds only in-frame clones and misses some; the assay was immunoSEQ multiplex PCR. The sample comprises roughly 46,000 clones, just over 85% of which are singletons, and over 2% rests with the top ten. The chain couples TRBV2 to TRBJ2-7, with TRBD1 as a possible D gene (6 bases). The clonotype originates from a man between 40 and 49 years old with glioma. The specimen was PBMCs, collected from a glioma patient treated with radiotherapy, temozolomide or both. The CDR3 is CASSEEGSRTAKQYF. CDR3 sequence (DNA): TGTGCCAGCAGTGAAGAGGGGTCCCGGACAGCGAAGCAGTACTTC.